The entry below describes one T cell receptor (beta chain). Its specificity is not known. Additional DNA sequences in this sample encode the identical CDR3. With 60 Vbeta and 13 Jbeta primers, the PCR was carried out. Sequenced by immunoSEQ multiplex PCR; TCRdb stores in-frame clones only, minus some. The table lists more than 100,000 clones, around three quarters of them singletons. This sample stems from a study of cytomegalovirus exposure and HLA in healthy donors. Study-wide context: Clustering assigned about four fifths of the approximately 400 genotyped donors to the Caucasian-associated ancestry cluster.

The V end lost 7 bases, the J end lost 5 bases, and 21 bases lay between the germline ends. Germline V gene sequence: CDR1 SGHAT, CDR2 FQDESV (reference sequence). The CDR3 loop spans 15 amino acids. The study, taken as a whole, reports: By HLA locus, TCR association rates varied in a later analysis, with DRB1 showing the most and HLA-C the fewest.

V and J are TRBV11-1 and TRBJ2-7; D is possibly TRBD2 (5 bases). Sequencing used PBMCs. The sequence derives from a man in his forties or fifties in good health and CMV-seropositive. CDR3 sequence: CASTLQGLGSHEQYF. The CDR3 DNA reads TGTGCCAGCACCCTGCAAGGGCTAGGGAGCCACGAGCAGTACTTC.